The T cell receptor (beta chain) described here comes from a study of PD-L1 blockade in urothelial cancer. Study as a whole: When blood samples were assessed, the median T cell count was about 140,000.

TCRdb keeps only in-frame clones here, not all; method: immunoSEQ multiplex PCR. The sample shows about 88,000 clones, more than 70% of them seen only once. The germline gives CDR1 MGHDK, CDR2 SYGVNS. V trimming: 1 base; J trimming: 7 bases; junction bases outside the gene matches: 9. The CDR3 has 16 residues. This clone was counted a few times. Its antigen is as yet unknown. Time point meaning: pretreatment peripheral blood. Patients' urothelial carcinoma was locally advanced or metastatic. Findings of the study overall: Lower pretreatment blood TCR clonality, under the median, predicted better survival, researchers reported.

The gene calls are TRBV25-1 and TRBJ1-5; 8 bases match TRBD1. This receptor was identified in a woman of 80 years or more with urothelial cancer. This specimen consisted of PBMCs, obtained around atezolizumab (anti-PD-L1) treatment. CDR3 nucleotides: TGTGCCAGCAGTGAATCCGCAGGGGGCAACAGACAGCCCCAGCATTTT. Translating it yields CASSESAGGNRQPQHF. Full variable domain (rest looked up from reference TRBV25-1 and TRBJ1-5): EADIYQTPRYLVIGTGKKITLECSQTMGHDKMYWYQQDPGMELHLIHYSYGVNSTEKGDLSSESTVSRIRTEHFPLTLESARPSHTSQYLCASSESAGGNRQPQHFGDGTRLSIL.